This T cell receptor beta chain was documented in a study of CXCR3-negative and CXCR3-positive naive CD8 T cells. Study-level findings and limits: TRB CDR3 hydrophobicity was greater in CXCR3-positive naive cells than in CXCR3-negative naive cells.

CDR3 length equals 16 residues. Germline CDR1 reads MDHEN; CDR2 reads SYDVKM. To note about this clonotype: Its matching antigen is unknown.

The authors prepared UMI-labeled TRB cDNA libraries by 5' RACE. TCRdb reprocessed the 5' RACE reads, keeping one entry per CDR3 protein, no DNA. Its clone listing holds 150,000 to 180,000 distinct CDR3 sequences. The chain employs TRBV28 and TRBJ2-1; TCRdb reports TRBD2, a call that lacks DNA to check it against. The clonotype originates from a human donor in good health. Some clones in this sample may be carry-over from other donors' samples. The material sequenced was naive CXCR3+ CD8+ T cells from blood. Subset given: CD45RO-CCR7+CD27+CD95- naive CD8+ T cells expressing CXCR3 (TNR3+). The CDR3 protein is CASSPVAGGLLDEQFF.